This T cell receptor beta chain was obtained from a study of PD-L1 blockade in urothelial cancer. Background on the study: Patients initiated atezolizumab at some point between 2013 and 2015 at 1,200 mg intravenously every 3 weeks. Overall study findings and caveats: Patients who had durable benefit saw their tumor-associated blood clones expand more at 3 weeks.

In its sample, this clone was seen once. The antigen is unknown. The CDR3 sequence is 12 residues long. Per the germline V gene, CDR1 is WSHSY and CDR2 is SAAADI. The ends were cut back, 2 bases at V and 9 bases at J, with 11 bases in the middle. Stated time point: pretreatment peripheral blood. Locally advanced or metastatic urothelial carcinoma was diagnosed in the patients. Synthetic analogs of TCR templates were spiked into every PCR. Generated by immunoSEQ multiplex PCR, the TCRdb table keeps only in-frame clones and is missing some. Found here are 60,000 to 65,000 clones, around 81% of them singletons; the top ten hold about 2.9%.

This TCR derives from a man between 65 and 80 years old with urothelial cancer. The sequencing used PBMCs, collected around atezolizumab (anti-PD-L1) treatment. This chain links TRBV10-2 with TRBJ2-7; possibly TRBD1 for D (5 bases). In DNA form, the CDR3 reads TGCGCCAGCAGTGAGACAGGCCCGTCGCAGTACTTC. Its translation: CASSETGPSQYF.